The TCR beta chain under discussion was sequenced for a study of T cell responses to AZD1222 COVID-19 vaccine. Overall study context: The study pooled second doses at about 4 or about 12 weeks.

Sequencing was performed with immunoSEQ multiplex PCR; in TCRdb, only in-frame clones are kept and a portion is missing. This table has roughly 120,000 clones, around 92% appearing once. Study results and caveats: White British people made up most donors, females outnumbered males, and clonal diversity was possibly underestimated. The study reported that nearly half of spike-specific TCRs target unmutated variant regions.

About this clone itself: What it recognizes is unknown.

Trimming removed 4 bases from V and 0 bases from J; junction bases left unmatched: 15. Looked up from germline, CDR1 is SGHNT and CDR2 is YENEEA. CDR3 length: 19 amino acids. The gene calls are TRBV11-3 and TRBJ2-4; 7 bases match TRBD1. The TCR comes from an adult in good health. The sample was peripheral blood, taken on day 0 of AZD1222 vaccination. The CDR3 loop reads CASSSQRGDSSVAKNIQYF. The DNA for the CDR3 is TGTGCCAGCAGCTCCCAAAGAGGGGACAGTTCCGTAGCCAAAAACATTCAGTACTTC.